This T cell receptor beta chain derives from a study of blood T cell repertoires in COVID-19. V shed 5 bases and J 2 bases; nucleotides not matched to a gene: 6. The CDR3 sequence is 15 residues long. Germline V gene lookup returns CDR1 LNHDA and CDR2 SQIVND (reference sequence). Per the original data handling: From reference gene primer amplification, estimates of nucleated cell counts were derived. Using immunoSEQ multiplex PCR, the repertoire was profiled, and TCRdb retains in-frame clones only, with some absent. D and trimming were read from the DNA, whereas the V and J calls and clone size are those reported in that table. This sample has around 100,000 clones, with about 87% found just once. This clone was counted once.

This clonotype was sampled from a human donor in a cohort sampled during active COVID-19. The rearrangement links TRBV19 to TRBJ1-2; 9 bases match TRBD1. The sequenced sample consisted of peripheral blood. CDR3 residues: CASSQQGARNYGYTF. The CDR3 coding sequence is TGTGCCAGTAGTCAACAGGGGGCCCGGAACTATGGCTACACCTTC.